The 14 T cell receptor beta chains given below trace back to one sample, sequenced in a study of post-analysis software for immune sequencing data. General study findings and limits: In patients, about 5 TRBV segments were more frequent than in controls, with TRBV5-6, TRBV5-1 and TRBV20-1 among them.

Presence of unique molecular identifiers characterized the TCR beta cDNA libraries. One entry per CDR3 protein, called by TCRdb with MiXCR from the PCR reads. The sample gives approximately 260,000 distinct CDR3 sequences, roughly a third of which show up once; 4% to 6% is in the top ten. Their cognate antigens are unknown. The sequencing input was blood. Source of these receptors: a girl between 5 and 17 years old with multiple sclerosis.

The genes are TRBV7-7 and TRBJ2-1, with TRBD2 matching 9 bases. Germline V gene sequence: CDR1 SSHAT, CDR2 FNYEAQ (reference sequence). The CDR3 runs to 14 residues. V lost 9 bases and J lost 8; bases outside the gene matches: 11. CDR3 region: CASSAGGPPYEQFF. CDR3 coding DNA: TGTGCCAGTTCCGCGGGGGGGCCTCCCTATGAGCAGTTCTTC.

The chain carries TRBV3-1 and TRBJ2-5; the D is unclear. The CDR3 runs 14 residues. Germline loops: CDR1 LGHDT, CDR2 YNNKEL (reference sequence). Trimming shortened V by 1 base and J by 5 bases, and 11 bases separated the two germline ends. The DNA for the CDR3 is TGTGCCAGCAGCCAAGGCAGAGGAAGTGAGACCCAGTACTTC. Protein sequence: CASSQGRGSETQYF.

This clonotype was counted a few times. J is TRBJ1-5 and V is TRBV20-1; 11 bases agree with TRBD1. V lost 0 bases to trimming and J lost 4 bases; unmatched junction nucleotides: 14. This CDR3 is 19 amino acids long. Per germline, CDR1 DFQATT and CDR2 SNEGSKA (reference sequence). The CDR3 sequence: CSARDRRTGGPLTNQPQHF. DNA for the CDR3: TGCAGTGCTAGAGATCGACGGACAGGGGGCCCTCTTACTAATCAGCCCCAGCATTTT.

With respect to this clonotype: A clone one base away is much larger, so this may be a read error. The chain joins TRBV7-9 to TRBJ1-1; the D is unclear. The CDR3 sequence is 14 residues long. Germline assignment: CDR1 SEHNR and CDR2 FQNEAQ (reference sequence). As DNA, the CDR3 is TGTGCCGGCAGCTTAGTCGGCGGAAACACTGAAGCTTTCTTT. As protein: CAGSLVGGNTEAFF.

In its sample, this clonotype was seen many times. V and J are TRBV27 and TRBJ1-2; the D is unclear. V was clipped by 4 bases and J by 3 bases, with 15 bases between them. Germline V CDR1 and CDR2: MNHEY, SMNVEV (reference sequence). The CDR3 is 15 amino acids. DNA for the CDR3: TGTGCCAGCAGTTCCTTTGGCGGGCCGGACTATGGCTACACCTTC. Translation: CASSSFGGPDYGYTF.

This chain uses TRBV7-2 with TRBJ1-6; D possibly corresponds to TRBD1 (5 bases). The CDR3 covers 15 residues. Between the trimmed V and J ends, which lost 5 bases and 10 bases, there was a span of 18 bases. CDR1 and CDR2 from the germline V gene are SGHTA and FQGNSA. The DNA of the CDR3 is TGTGCCAGCAGCCTAGATATGGCAGGGAACTCACCCCTCCACTTT. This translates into CASSLDMAGNSPLHF.

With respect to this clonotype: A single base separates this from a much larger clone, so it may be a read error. For the CDR3, the DNA is TGCACCAGCAGCCTCGGGACTAGCGGGTTCAGCTCCTACAATGAGCAGTTCTTC. This translates into CTSSLGTSGFSSYNEQFF. This rearrangement joins TRBV5-1 to TRBJ2-1, with 12 bases matching TRBD2. CDR3 length equals 18 residues. Germline assignment: CDR1 SGHRS and CDR2 YFSETQ.

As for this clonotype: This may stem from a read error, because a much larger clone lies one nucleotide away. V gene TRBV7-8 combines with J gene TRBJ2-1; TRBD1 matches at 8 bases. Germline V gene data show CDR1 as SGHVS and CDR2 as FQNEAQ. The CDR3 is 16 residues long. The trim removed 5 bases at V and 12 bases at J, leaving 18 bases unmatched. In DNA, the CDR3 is TGTGCCAGCAGCGGCCTTCAATCAGGGGGCCGGGTCGGGCAGTTCTTC. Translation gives CASSGLQSGGRVGQFF.

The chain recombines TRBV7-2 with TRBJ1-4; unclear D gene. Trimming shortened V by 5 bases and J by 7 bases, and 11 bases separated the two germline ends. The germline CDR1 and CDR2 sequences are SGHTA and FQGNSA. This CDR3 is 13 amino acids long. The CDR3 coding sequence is TGTGCCAGCAGCAGCTATTCTGCTGAAAAACTGTTTTTT. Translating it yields CASSSYSAEKLFF.

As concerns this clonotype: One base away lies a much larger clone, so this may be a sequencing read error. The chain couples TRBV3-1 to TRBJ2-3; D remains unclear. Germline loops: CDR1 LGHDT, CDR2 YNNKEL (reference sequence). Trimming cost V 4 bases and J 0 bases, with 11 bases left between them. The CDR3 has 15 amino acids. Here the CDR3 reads CASSLTDGSTDTQYF. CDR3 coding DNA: TGTGCCAGCAGCCTCACTGACGGGAGCACAGATACGCAGTATTTT.

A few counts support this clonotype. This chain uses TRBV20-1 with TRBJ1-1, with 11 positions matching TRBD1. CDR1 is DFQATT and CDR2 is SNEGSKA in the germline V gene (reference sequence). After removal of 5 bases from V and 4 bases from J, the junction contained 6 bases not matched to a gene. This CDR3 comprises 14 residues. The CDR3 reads CSAGTGTGGTEAFF. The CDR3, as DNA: TGCAGTGCTGGGACCGGGACAGGGGGCACTGAAGCTTTCTTT.

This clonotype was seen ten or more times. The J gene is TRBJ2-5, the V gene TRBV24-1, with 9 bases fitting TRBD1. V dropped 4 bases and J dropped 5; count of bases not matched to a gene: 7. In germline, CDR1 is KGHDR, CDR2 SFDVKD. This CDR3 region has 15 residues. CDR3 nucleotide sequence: TGTGCCACCAGTGACCGTGGACAGGGGCAGGAGACCCAGTACTTC. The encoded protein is CATSDRGQGQETQYF.

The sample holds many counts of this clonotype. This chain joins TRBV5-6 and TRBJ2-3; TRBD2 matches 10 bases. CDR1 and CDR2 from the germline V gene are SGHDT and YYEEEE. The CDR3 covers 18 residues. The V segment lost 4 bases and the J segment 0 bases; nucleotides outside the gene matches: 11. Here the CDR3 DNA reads TGTGCCAGCAGCCCCCTAGGGACTAGCGCACCTAGCACAGATACGCAGTATTTT. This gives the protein CASSPLGTSAPSTDTQYF.

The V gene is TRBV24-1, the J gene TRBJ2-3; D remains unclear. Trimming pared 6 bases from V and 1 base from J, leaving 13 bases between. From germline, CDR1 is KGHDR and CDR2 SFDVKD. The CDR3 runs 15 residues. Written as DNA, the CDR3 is TGTGCCACCAGTCTCGGTCAGCTTGGCACAGATACGCAGTATTTT. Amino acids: CATSLGQLGTDTQYF.